This T cell receptor (beta chain) originates from a study of shared clonotypes between healthy human individuals. A word on this clone: Antigen specificity is unknown.

Whole-study results and caveats: The study found lower generation probabilities in non-shared clonotypes than in those shared by all four donors.

The table came from immunoSEQ multiplex PCR; TCRdb's copy has only in-frame clones and leaves some out. The sample shows some 1,100,000 clones, around 78% of them seen only once. Sequenced input: memory CD4+ T cells from PBMCs. Subset defined: CD45RA-negative fraction. This receptor was obtained from a man between 18 and 29 years old in good health. Some clones in this sample may be carry-over from other donors' samples.

The CDR3 DNA is TGTGCCGGCGGTACCGGGGGAGAGGGTCGAATCATTTATGACGAGCAGTACTTC. It encodes CAGGTGGEGRIIYDEQYF. J is TRBJ2-7 and V is TRBV21-1; the table assigns TRBD2, which was not confirmed against the DNA. TRBV21-1 has pseudogene status. The CDR3 sequence is 18 residues long.